The sample holds a few counts of the clone carrying this T cell receptor (beta chain). Its matching antigen is unknown. The sample originates from a study of cytomegalovirus exposure and HLA in healthy donors. Overall study findings and caveats: Most TCR sequences were rare, but some public TCRs occurred in many donors.

Germline V gives CDR1 MNHEY, CDR2 SVGAGI. The germline V and J ends were trimmed by 5 bases and 0 bases, with 13 bases remaining between them. CDR3 length equals 15 residues. The donors (healthy individuals) were bone marrow donors. The PCR was carried out with 60 Vbeta primers and 13 Jbeta primers. Sequenced by immunoSEQ multiplex PCR; TCRdb stores in-frame clones only, minus some. The sample lists under 200,000 clones, around 88% occurring once. The TCR originated in a man aged 35 to 55 in good health and CMV-seropositive. The V call is TRBV6-5, the J call TRBJ2-5; D gene ambiguous. The sequenced sample consisted of PBMCs. The CDR3 reads CASSQQPEYQETQYF. The DNA for the CDR3 is TGTGCCAGCAGTCAACAGCCAGAGTACCAAGAGACCCAGTACTTC.